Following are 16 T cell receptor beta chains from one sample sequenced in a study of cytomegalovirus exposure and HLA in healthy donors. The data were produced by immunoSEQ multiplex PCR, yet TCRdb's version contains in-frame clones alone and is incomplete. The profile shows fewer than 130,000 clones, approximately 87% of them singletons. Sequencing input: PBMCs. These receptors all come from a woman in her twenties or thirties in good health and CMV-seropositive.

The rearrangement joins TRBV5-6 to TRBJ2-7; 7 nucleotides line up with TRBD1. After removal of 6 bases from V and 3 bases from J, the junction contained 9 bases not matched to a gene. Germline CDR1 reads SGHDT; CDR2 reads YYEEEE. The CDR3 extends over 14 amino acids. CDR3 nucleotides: TGTGCCAGCAAGGGGGCAGGGGCCCTCTACGAGCAGTACTTC. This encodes CASKGAGALYEQYF.

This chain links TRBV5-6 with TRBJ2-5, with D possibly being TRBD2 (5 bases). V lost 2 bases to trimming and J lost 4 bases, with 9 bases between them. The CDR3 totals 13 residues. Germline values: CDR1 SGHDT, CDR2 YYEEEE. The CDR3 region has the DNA TGTGCCAGCAGCTTCCGACTACCAGAGACCCAGTACTTC. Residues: CASSFRLPETQYF.

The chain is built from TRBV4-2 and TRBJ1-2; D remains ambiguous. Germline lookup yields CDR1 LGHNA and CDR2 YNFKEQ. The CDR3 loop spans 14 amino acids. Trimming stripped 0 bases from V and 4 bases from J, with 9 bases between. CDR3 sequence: CASSQDEAGYGYTF. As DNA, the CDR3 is TGTGCCAGCAGCCAAGACGAAGCTGGCTATGGCTACACCTTC.

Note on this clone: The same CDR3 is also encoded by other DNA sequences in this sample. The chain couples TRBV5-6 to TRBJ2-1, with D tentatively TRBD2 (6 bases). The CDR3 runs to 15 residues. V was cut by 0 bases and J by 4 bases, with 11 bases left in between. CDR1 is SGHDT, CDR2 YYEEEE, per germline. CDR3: CASSLDGGPYNEQFF. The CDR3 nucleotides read TGTGCCAGCAGCTTGGACGGGGGTCCGTACAATGAGCAGTTCTTC.

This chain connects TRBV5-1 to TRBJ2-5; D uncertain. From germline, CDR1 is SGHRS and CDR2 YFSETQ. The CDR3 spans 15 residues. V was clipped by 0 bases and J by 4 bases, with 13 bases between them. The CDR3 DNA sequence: TGCGCCAGCAGCTTGGGGTCGTCGGGTCGAGAGACCCAGTACTTC. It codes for CASSLGSSGRETQYF. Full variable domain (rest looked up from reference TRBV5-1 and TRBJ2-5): KAGVTQTPRYLIKTRGQQVTLSCSPISGHRSVSWYQQTPGQGLQFLFEYFSETQRNKGNFPGRFSGRQFSNSRSEMNVSTLELGDSALYLCASSLGSSGRETQYFGPGTRLLVL.

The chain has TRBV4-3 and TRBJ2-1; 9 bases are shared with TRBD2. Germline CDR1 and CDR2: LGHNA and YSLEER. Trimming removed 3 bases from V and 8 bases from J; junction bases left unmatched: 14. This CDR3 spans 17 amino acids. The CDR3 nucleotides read TGCGCCAGCAGCCAGGATGTATTCGAGCGGGGGGCCCATGAGCAGTTCTTC. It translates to CASSQDVFERGAHEQFF.

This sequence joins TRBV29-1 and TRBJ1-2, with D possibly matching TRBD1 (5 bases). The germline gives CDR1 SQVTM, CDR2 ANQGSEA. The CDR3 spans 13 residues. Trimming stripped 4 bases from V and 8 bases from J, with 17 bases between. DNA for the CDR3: TGCAGCGTTGTACGGGGGGGATTCAGCGGCTACACCTTC. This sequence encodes CSVVRGGFSGYTF.

CDR3 bases: TGTGCCAGCAGCTTCGCGTCAGGAACAGGGACCCAGTACTTC. Translation gives CASSFASGTGTQYF. This chain joins TRBV5-6 and TRBJ2-5; weak D call: TRBD1 (5 bases). This CDR3 spans 14 amino acids. Germline CDR1 is SGHDT and CDR2 is YYEEEE. Trimming removed 2 bases at V and 7 bases at J, with 15 bases between. Variable domain in full (rest from reference TRBV5-6 and TRBJ2-5): DAGVTQSPTHLIKTRGQQVTLRCSPKSGHDTVSWYQQALGQGPQFIFQYYEEEERQRGNFPDRFSGHQFPNYSSELNVNALLLGDSALYLCASSFASGTGTQYFGPGTRLLVL.

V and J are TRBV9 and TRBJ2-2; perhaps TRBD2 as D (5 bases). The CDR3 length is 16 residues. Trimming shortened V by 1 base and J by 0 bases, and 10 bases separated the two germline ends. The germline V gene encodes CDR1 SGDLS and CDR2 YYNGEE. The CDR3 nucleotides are TGTGCCAGCAGCGTAAAGGCGACTACGAACACCGGGGAGCTGTTTTTT. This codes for CASSVKATTNTGELFF.

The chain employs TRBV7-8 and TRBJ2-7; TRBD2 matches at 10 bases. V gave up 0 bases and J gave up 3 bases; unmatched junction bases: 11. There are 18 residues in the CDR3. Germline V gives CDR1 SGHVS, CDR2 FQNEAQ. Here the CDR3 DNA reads TGTGCCAGCAGCTTAGCGGCGGGACTAGCGAACAAGTTCTACGAGCAGTACTTC. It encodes CASSLAAGLANKFYEQYF.

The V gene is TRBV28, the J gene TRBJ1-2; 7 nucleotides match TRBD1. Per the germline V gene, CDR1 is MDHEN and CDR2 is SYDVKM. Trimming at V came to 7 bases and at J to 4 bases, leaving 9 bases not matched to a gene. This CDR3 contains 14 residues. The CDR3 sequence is CASTRSTGLYGYTF. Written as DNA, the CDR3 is TGTGCCAGCACCAGATCGACAGGGCTCTATGGCTACACCTTC.

The CDR3 loop is CASSLYWQGGNEQYF. The CDR3 DNA is TGCGCCAGCAGCCTCTACTGGCAGGGTGGTAACGAGCAGTACTTC. The chain employs TRBV4-3 and TRBJ2-7, with a possible D match to TRBD1 (5 bases). The germline CDR1 and CDR2 sequences are LGHNA and YSLEER. The CDR3 spans 15 residues. V gave up 4 bases and J gave up 5 bases, with 18 bases separating them.

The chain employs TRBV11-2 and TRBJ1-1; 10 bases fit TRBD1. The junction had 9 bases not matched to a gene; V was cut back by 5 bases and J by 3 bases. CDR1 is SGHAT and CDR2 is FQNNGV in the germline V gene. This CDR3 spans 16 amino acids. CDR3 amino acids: CASSRRTGGGDTEAFF. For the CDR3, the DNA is TGTGCCAGCAGCAGAAGGACAGGGGGAGGGGACACTGAAGCTTTCTTT.

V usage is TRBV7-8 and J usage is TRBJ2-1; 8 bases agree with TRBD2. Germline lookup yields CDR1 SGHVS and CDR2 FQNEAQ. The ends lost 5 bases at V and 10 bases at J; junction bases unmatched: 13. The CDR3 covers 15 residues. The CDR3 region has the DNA TGTGCCAGCAGCCATCGGGAGGGGCTGGGGGAGGAGCAGTTCTTC. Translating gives CASSHREGLGEEQFF.

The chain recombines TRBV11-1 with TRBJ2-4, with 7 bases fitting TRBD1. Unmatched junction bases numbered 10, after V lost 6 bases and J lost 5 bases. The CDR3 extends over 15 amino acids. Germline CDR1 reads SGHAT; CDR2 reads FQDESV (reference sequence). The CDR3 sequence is CASSYSRDSQNIQYF. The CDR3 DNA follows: TGTGCCAGCAGTTATAGCCGGGACAGTCAAAACATTCAGTACTTC.

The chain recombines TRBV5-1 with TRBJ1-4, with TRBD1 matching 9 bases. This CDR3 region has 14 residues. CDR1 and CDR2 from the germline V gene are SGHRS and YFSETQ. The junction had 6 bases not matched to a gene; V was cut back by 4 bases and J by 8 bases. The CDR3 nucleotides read TGCGCCAGCAGCCTTGAGGGGACAGGGGAAAAACTGTTTTTT. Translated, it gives CASSLEGTGEKLFF. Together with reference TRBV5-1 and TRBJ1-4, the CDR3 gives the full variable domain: KAGVTQTPRYLIKTRGQQVTLSCSPISGHRSVSWYQQTPGQGLQFLFEYFSETQRNKGNFPGRFSGRQFSNSRSEMNVSTLELGDSALYLCASSLEGTGEKLFFGSGTQLSVL.